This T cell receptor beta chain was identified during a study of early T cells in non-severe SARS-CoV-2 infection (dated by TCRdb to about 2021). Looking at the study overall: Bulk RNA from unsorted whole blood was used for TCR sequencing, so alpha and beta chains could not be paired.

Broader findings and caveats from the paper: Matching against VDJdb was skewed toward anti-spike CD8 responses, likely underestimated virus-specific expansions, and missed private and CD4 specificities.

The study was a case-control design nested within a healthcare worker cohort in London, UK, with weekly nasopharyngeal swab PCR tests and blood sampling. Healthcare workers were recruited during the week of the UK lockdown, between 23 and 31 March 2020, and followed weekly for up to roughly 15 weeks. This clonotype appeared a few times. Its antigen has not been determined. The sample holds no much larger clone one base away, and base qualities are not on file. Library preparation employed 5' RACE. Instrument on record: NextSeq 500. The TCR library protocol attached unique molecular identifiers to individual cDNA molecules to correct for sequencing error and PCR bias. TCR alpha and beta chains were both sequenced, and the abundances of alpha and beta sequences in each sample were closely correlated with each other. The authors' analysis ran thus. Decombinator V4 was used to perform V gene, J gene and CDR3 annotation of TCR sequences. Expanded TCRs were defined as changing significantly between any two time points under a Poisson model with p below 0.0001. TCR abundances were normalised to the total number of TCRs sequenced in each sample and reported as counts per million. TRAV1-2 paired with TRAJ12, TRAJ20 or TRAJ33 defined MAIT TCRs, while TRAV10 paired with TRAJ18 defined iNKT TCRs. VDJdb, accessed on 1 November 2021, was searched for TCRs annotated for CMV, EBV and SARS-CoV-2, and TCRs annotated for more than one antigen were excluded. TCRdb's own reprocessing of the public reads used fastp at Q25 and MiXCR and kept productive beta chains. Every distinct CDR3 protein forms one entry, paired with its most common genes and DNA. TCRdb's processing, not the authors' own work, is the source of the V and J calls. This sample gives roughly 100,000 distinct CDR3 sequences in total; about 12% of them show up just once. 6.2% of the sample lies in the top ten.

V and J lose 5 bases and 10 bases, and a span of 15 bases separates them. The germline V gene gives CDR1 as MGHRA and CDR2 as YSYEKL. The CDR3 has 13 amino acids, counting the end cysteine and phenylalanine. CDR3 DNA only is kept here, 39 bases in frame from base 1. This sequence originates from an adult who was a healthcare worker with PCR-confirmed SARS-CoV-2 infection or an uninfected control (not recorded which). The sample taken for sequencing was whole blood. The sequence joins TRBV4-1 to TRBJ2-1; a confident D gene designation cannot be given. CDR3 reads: CASSTWLVDEQFF. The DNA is TGCGCCAGCAGCACCTGGCTAGTCGACGAGCAGTTCTTC.